These 17 T cell receptor beta chains were sequenced from one sample in a study of blood T cell repertoires in COVID-19. The repertoire was sequenced with immunoSEQ multiplex PCR; TCRdb's copy has only in-frame clones and lacks some. The data show 300,000 to 350,000 clones, roughly 87% seen once. What was sequenced was peripheral blood. The receptors come from a man aged 25-40 years with COVID-19, enrolled during active disease.

V gene TRBV4-1 combines with J gene TRBJ2-3; possible D gene TRBD1, 6 bases. This CDR3 has 15 amino acids. Per the germline V gene, CDR1 is MGHRA and CDR2 is YSYEKL. The ends were cut back, 0 bases at V and 5 bases at J, with 12 bases in the middle. For the CDR3, the DNA is TGCGCCAGCAGCCAAGAGGAGCTACAGGGAGATACGCAGTATTTT. This gives the protein CASSQEELQGDTQYF.

In DNA form, the CDR3 reads TGCGCCAGCAGCTCGGGGGGGACTGAAGCTTTCTTT. Protein: CASSSGGTEAFF. The rearrangement joins TRBV5-1 to TRBJ1-1; perhaps TRBD1 as D (5 bases). Trimming cost V 3 bases and J 5 bases, with 8 bases left between them. CDR3 size: 12 residues. Germline CDR1 is SGHRS and CDR2 is YFSETQ.

This clone was observed a few times. The chain carries TRBV7-8 and TRBJ2-7, with TRBD2 identical over 8 bases. CDR1 and CDR2 from the germline V gene are SGHVS and FQNEAQ. The CDR3 runs to 16 residues. J lost 2 bases, V lost 0 bases, and 6 bases had no gene match. CDR3 region: CASSLALGRGAYEQYF. CDR3 in DNA: TGTGCCAGCAGCTTAGCGCTTGGGCGGGGGGCCTACGAGCAGTACTTC.

This clone was seen once. V is TRBV5-5 and J is TRBJ2-1; D is undetermined. Trimming removed 0 bases at V and 10 bases at J, with 11 bases between. Per germline, CDR1 SGHKS and CDR2 YYEKEE (reference sequence). The CDR3 has 13 amino acids. The CDR3 sequence: CASSLVAFPEQFF. CDR3 coding DNA: TGTGCCAGCAGCTTGGTGGCCTTCCCCGAGCAGTTCTTC.

The chain joins TRBV5-6 to TRBJ2-5, with 7 positions matching TRBD1. The CDR3 totals 17 residues. V was pared by 0 bases and J by 2 bases, with 10 bases of the junction left unmatched. CDR1 and CDR2 (germline): SGHDT, YYEEEE. The CDR3 DNA sequence: TGTGCCAGCAGCTTGGGTGCGATTTGGGGACAGCAAGAGACCCAGTACTTC. It yields the protein CASSLGAIWGQQETQYF.

This clone is a singleton in its sample. The chain couples TRBV23-1 to TRBJ1-1; 10 nucleotides align to TRBD1. TRBV23-1 is an ORF, and what it does is uncertain. Losses at the gene ends were 2 bases for V and 6 bases for J; bases not matched to a gene: 12. The CDR3 sequence is 17 residues long. The chain's CDR3 is CASSQPPTGGGRAEAFF. The CDR3, as DNA: TGCGCCAGCAGTCAACCTCCGACAGGGGGCGGTAGGGCTGAAGCTTTCTTT.

The chain has TRBV10-3 and TRBJ2-1; weak D call: TRBD1 (6 bases). The CDR3 sequence is 13 residues long. The V end lost 3 bases, the J end lost 6 bases, and 9 bases lay between the germline ends. Germline CDR1 and CDR2: ENHRY and SYGVKD. CDR3 sequence: CAISELGGNEQFF. The CDR3 DNA reads TGTGCCATCAGTGAACTAGGGGGCAATGAGCAGTTCTTC.

The genes are TRBV28 and TRBJ2-7; D is perhaps TRBD1 (5 bases). The germline gives CDR1 MDHEN, CDR2 SYDVKM. V lost 2 bases and J lost 3, with 11 bases in between. The CDR3 is made up of 14 amino acids. CDR3 amino acids: CASSLDQGNYEQYF. The CDR3 bases are TGTGCCAGCAGTTTAGATCAGGGTAACTACGAGCAGTACTTC.

The J gene is TRBJ1-1, the V gene TRBV3-1 (or the pseudogene TRBV3-2), with 11 positions matching TRBD1. Per the germline V gene, CDR1 is LGHDT and CDR2 is YNNKEL (reference sequence). V trimming: 5 bases; J trimming: 1 base; junction bases outside the gene matches: 9. This CDR3 comprises 17 residues. The CDR3 nucleotides read TGTGCCAGCAGCAGAGGGACAGGGGGAGGATGGAACACTGAAGCTTTCTTT. Translating it yields CASSRGTGGGWNTEAFF.

The chain employs TRBV7-9 and TRBJ2-7; D might be TRBD1 (6 bases). CDR1 is SEHNR, CDR2 FQNEAQ, per germline (reference sequence). The CDR3 is 12 residues long. Trimming pared 8 bases from V and 4 bases from J, leaving 12 bases between. CDR3 in amino acids: CASGRTVYEQYF. The CDR3 DNA reads TGTGCCAGCGGTCGGACAGTTTACGAGCAGTACTTC.

The J gene is TRBJ2-7, the V gene TRBV3-1 (or the pseudogene TRBV3-2), with a weak D call TRBD1 (6 bases). V was clipped by 0 bases and J by 2 bases, with 11 bases between them. Germline lookup yields CDR1 LGHDT and CDR2 YNNKEL (reference sequence). The CDR3 sequence is 15 residues long. DNA of the CDR3: TGTGCCAGCAGCCAAGAAAAGAGGGGGACCTACGAGCAGTACTTC. This gives the protein CASSQEKRGTYEQYF.

J is TRBJ2-1 and V is TRBV7-3; 12 nucleotides line up with TRBD2. V was pared by 6 bases and J by 8 bases, with 8 bases of the junction left unmatched. The CDR3 spans 15 residues. Germline V gene sequence: CDR1 SGHTA, CDR2 FQGTGA. The CDR3 region has the DNA TGTGCCAGCAGGTCGACTAGCGGGAGATCCCATGAGCAGTTCTTC. Protein: CASRSTSGRSHEQFF. Combining the CDR3 with reference TRBV7-3 and TRBJ2-1 gives the whole variable domain GAGVSQTPSNKVTEKGKYVELRCDPISGHTALYWYRQSLGQGPEFLIYFQGTGAADDSGLPNDRFFAVRPEGSVSTLKIQRTERGDSAVYLCASRSTSGRSHEQFFGPGTRLTVL.

A single count supports this clone. The rearrangement uses TRBV24-1 and TRBJ2-1, with TRBD2 matching 10 bases. The CDR3 is 16 amino acids. Germline lookup yields CDR1 KGHDR and CDR2 SFDVKD. The junction had 9 bases not matched to a gene; V was cut back by 3 bases and J by 8 bases. Here the CDR3 DNA reads TGTGCCACCAGTGATCTCGAAAAAGCGGGAGGGGATGAGCAGTTCTTC. Protein product: CATSDLEKAGGDEQFF.

This clone occurred a few times. The chain couples TRBV7-8 to TRBJ1-5; 10 bases align to TRBD1. Per the germline V gene, CDR1 is SGHVS and CDR2 is FQNEAQ. Losses at the gene ends were 3 bases for V and 6 bases for J; bases not matched to a gene: 5. This CDR3 is built from 15 residues. The CDR3 nucleotides are TGTGCCAGCAGCTTTAACCGGGACAGGGGTCAGCCCCAGCATTTT. It encodes CASSFNRDRGQPQHF.

The CDR3 loop reads CATSHRGPTDTQYF. DNA of the CDR3: TGTGCCACCAGCCACAGGGGACCCACAGATACGCAGTATTTT. This chain uses TRBV24-1 with TRBJ2-3; TRBD1 matches at 7 bases. The V gene end was trimmed by 7 bases and the J gene end by 2 bases; junction bases not matched to a gene: 5. The CDR3 contains 14 residues. Germline V CDR1 and CDR2: KGHDR, SFDVKD.

This clone came up once. The chain joins TRBV15 to TRBJ1-3, with D unresolved. Germline CDR1 and CDR2: LNHNV and YYDKDF (reference sequence). Between the trimmed V and J ends, which lost 0 bases and 4 bases, there was a span of 13 bases. This CDR3 has 16 amino acids. The CDR3 protein is CATSREAGGTGNTIYF. The CDR3, as DNA: TGTGCCACCAGCAGAGAGGCAGGTGGAACCGGAAACACCATATATTTT.

The V and J genes are TRBV9 and TRBJ2-2; a possible D gene is TRBD2 (6 bases). The CDR3 spans 15 residues. Germline V gene sequence: CDR1 SGDLS, CDR2 YYNGEE. Trimming shortened V by 0 bases and J by 4 bases, and 10 bases separated the two germline ends. CDR3 loop: CASSVEVAATGELFF. CDR3 in DNA: TGTGCCAGCAGCGTAGAGGTAGCGGCCACCGGGGAGCTGTTTTTT.